These 23 T cell receptor beta chains were all obtained from the same sample, sequenced in a study of T cells in tumors after PD-1 blockade. Profiled with immunoSEQ multiplex PCR; TCRdb holds only in-frame clones, not every one. Here the sample spans roughly 48,000 clones, 81% being singletons. The specimen comprised PBMCs, sampled before anti-PD-1 treatment. Receptor source: a human donor with basal cell carcinoma.

The chain recombines TRBV10-3 with TRBJ2-7; D might be TRBD1 (6 bases). The CDR3 contains 14 residues. Trimming shortened V by 6 bases and J by 0 bases, and 12 bases separated the two germline ends. Germline V lookup: CDR1 ENHRY, CDR2 SYGVKD. The DNA of the CDR3 is TGTGCCATCAGGCCCGACAGGAGCTCCTACGAGCAGTACTTC. As protein: CAIRPDRSSYEQYF.

This chain links TRBV7-8 with TRBJ1-1, with TRBD1 matching over 7 bases. J lost 5 bases, V lost 4 bases, and 10 bases had no gene match. Germline CDR1 reads SGHVS; CDR2 reads FQNEAQ. The CDR3 extends over 15 amino acids. The CDR3 coding sequence is TGTGCCAGCAGCTGGACGGGGGCAGGGGGAACTGAAGCTTTCTTT. Translation gives CASSWTGAGGTEAFF.

The rearrangement uses TRBV13 and TRBJ2-5; D is uncertain. This CDR3 has 14 residues. Trimming shortened V by 5 bases and J by 1 base, and 11 bases separated the two germline ends. Germline CDR1 reads PRHDT; CDR2 reads FYEKMQ (reference sequence). This chain's CDR3 is CASSAPETQETQYF. The CDR3 DNA reads as TGTGCCAGCAGCGCCCCGGAGACCCAAGAGACCCAGTACTTC.

This clone was recorded once. This chain connects TRBV28 to TRBJ1-6; perhaps TRBD1 as D (6 bases). The CDR3 extends over 16 amino acids. V lost 7 bases to trimming and J lost 6 bases, with 19 bases between them. CDR1 MDHEN and CDR2 SYDVKM come from the germline V gene. CDR3 coding DNA: TGTGCCAGCACCGAAACAAACAGGGTGTTTAATTCACCCCTCCACTTT. Translation: CASTETNRVFNSPLHF.

The rearrangement joins TRBV7-9 to TRBJ2-3; weak D call: TRBD1 (5 bases). The germline CDR1 and CDR2 sequences are SEHNR and FQNEAQ (reference sequence). With 2 bases removed from V and 0 bases from J, the gap between germline ends came to 9 bases. The CDR3 length is 15 residues. The CDR3 here is CASSLWAGSTDTQYF. The DNA of the CDR3 is TGTGCCAGCAGCTTATGGGCAGGGAGCACAGATACGCAGTATTTT.

The chain links TRBV18 to TRBJ1-2, with a tentative D call TRBD1 (6 bases). This CDR3 region has 16 residues. V was pared by 2 bases and J by 0 bases, with 13 bases between. Germline CDR1 and CDR2: KGHSH and LQKENI. The CDR3 DNA reads TGTGCCAGCTCACCATCGGGGGCAAAAACTAACTATGGCTACACCTTC. Amino acids: CASSPSGAKTNYGYTF.

V gene TRBV5-6 combines with J gene TRBJ2-1; D unclear. Per the germline V gene, CDR1 is SGHDT and CDR2 is YYEEEE. The CDR3 is 14 amino acids. V shed 0 bases and J shed 9 bases, with 13 bases lying between them. Here the CDR3 DNA reads TGTGCCAGCAGCTTGGTGTATCTGAGTGGTGAGCAGTTCTTC. This codes for CASSLVYLSGEQFF.

V gene TRBV7-9 combines with J gene TRBJ1-5, with D unclear. V was clipped by 5 bases and J by 6 bases, with 17 bases between them. The CDR3 has 15 residues. Germline assignment: CDR1 SEHNR and CDR2 FQNEAQ (reference sequence). This chain's CDR3 is CASSPSGSASQPQHF. The CDR3 region has the DNA TGTGCCAGCAGCCCATCGGGCTCCGCCAGTCAGCCCCAGCATTTT. The variable domain in full, completed from reference TRBV7-9 and TRBJ1-5, reads DTGVSQNPRHKITKRGQNVTFRCDPISEHNRLYWYRQTLGQGPEFLTYFQNEAQLEKSRLLSDRFSAERPKGSFSTLEIQRTEQGDSAMYLCASSPSGSASQPQHFGDGTRLSIL.

In its sample, this clone was seen once. This rearrangement joins TRBV5-6 to TRBJ2-5; 11 positions agree with TRBD2. Per the germline V gene, CDR1 is SGHDT and CDR2 is YYEEEE. CDR3 length equals 16 residues. J was trimmed by 9 bases and V by 3 bases; bases with no gene match: 13. This chain's CDR3 is CASSSLAGGSRGSQYF. CDR3 nucleotide sequence: TGTGCCAGCAGCTCCCTAGCGGGGGGCTCCCGGGGGTCCCAGTACTTC.

This clone was seen only a few times. The chain carries TRBV3-1 (or the pseudogene TRBV3-2) and TRBJ1-3, with D possibly matching TRBD1 (6 bases). CDR1 and CDR2 (germline): LGHDT, YNNKEL (reference sequence). V lost 7 bases and J lost 4, with 17 bases in between. The CDR3 extends over 15 amino acids. The chain's CDR3 is CASTTKQGSGNTIYF. The CDR3 DNA follows: TGTGCCAGCACCACTAAACAGGGCTCCGGAAACACCATATATTTT.

The genes are TRBV5-1 and TRBJ2-5; 7 bases match TRBD1. V lost 3 bases, J lost 4 bases, and 6 bases stayed unmatched. This CDR3 contains 14 residues. Germline V gives CDR1 SGHRS, CDR2 YFSETQ. CDR3 protein: CASSSKTGLETQYF. In DNA, the CDR3 is TGCGCCAGCAGCTCGAAGACAGGGTTAGAGACCCAGTACTTC. Full variable domain (outside the CDR3, taken from reference TRBV5-1 and TRBJ2-5): KAGVTQTPRYLIKTRGQQVTLSCSPISGHRSVSWYQQTPGQGLQFLFEYFSETQRNKGNFPGRFSGRQFSNSRSEMNVSTLELGDSALYLCASSSKTGLETQYFGPGTRLLVL.

The chain carries TRBV6-5 and TRBJ1-2; the D is unclear. The CDR3 extends over 15 amino acids. Trimming took 6 bases from V and 5 from J, leaving 19 bases between them. Per germline, CDR1 MNHEY and CDR2 SVGAGI. The CDR3 loop is CASSKTGGTEYGYTF. In nucleotides, the CDR3 is TGTGCCAGCAGCAAGACCGGTGGCACCGAGTATGGCTACACCTTC.

The chain uses TRBV28 and TRBJ1-1, with 8 positions matching TRBD1. The germline gives CDR1 MDHEN, CDR2 SYDVKM. J gave up 5 bases and V 3 bases, and 5 bases lay outside the gene matches. The CDR3 consists of 14 residues. CDR3 nucleotide sequence: TGTGCCAGCAGTTTCCAGGGGGCTGGGACTGAAGCTTTCTTT. Translation gives CASSFQGAGTEAFF.

The chain recombines TRBV6-5 with TRBJ1-6; 9 nucleotides line up with TRBD1. CDR1 and CDR2 (germline): MNHEY, SVGAGI. The CDR3 runs to 14 residues. Losses at the gene ends were 4 bases for V and 7 bases for J; bases not matched to a gene: 2. The CDR3 reads CASSSGTGNSPLHF. CDR3 coding DNA: TGTGCCAGCAGTTCCGGGACAGGGAATTCACCCCTCCACTTT.

This clone was counted once. This sequence joins TRBV5-1 and TRBJ2-1; no clear D. Germline CDR1 SGHRS, CDR2 YFSETQ. The CDR3 loop spans 9 amino acids. Trimming pared 5 bases from V and 8 bases from J, leaving 2 bases between. The CDR3 DNA reads TGCGCCAGCAGGGATGAGCAGTTCTTC. Translation gives CASRDEQFF.

This chain uses TRBV28 with TRBJ2-5; weak D call: TRBD1 (5 bases). Per germline, CDR1 MDHEN and CDR2 SYDVKM. The CDR3 spans 14 residues. The V gene lost 5 bases and the J gene lost 1 base, with 11 bases spanning the gap. CDR3 protein: CASSPDSFQETQYF. The DNA of the CDR3 is TGTGCCAGCAGTCCCGACAGCTTCCAAGAGACCCAGTACTTC.

V gene TRBV10-3 combines with J gene TRBJ1-5; D is perhaps TRBD1 (6 bases). This CDR3 region has 15 residues. CDR1 and CDR2 (germline): ENHRY, SYGVKD. With 2 bases removed from V and 0 bases from J, the gap between germline ends came to 8 bases. CDR3 coding DNA: TGTGCCATCAGTGAGGACAGGTCTAGCAATCAGCCCCAGCATTTT. It translates to CAISEDRSSNQPQHF.

The chain has TRBV7-9 and TRBJ1-1; 8 nucleotides align to TRBD1. The V gene's germline CDR1 is SEHNR and CDR2 FQNEAQ (reference sequence). The ends lost 5 bases at V and 4 bases at J; junction bases unmatched: 6. CDR3 length: 14 residues. This CDR3 is CASSPTGDPTEAFF. DNA of the CDR3: TGTGCCAGCAGCCCGACAGGGGACCCCACTGAAGCTTTCTTT. Supplemented by reference TRBV7-9 and TRBJ1-1, the full variable domain reads DTGVSQNPRHKITKRGQNVTFRCDPISEHNRLYWYRQTLGQGPEFLTYFQNEAQLEKSRLLSDRFSAERPKGSFSTLEIQRTEQGDSAMYLCASSPTGDPTEAFFGQGTRLTVV.

This sequence joins TRBV6-5 and TRBJ1-3; 9 bases are a match to TRBD1. The V gene's germline CDR1 is MNHEY and CDR2 SVGAGI. This CDR3 comprises 16 residues. V shed 4 bases, J shed 3 bases, and the junction held 7 bases outside the gene matches. The CDR3 DNA sequence: TGTGCCAGCAGTTTCACAGGGGGCATAGGTGGAAACACCATATATTTT. As protein: CASSFTGGIGGNTIYF.

This chain connects TRBV5-4 to TRBJ2-7, with D perhaps TRBD1 (7 bases). Germline loops: CDR1 SGHNT, CDR2 YYREEE (reference sequence). The CDR3 is 15 residues long. The V and J ends lost 2 bases and 0 bases respectively, with 12 bases between them. The CDR3 nucleotides read TGTGCCAGCAGCTTTGGAGGGGGCGTCTCCTACGAGCAGTACTTC. This codes for CASSFGGGVSYEQYF.

The rearrangement links TRBV5-1 to TRBJ2-7, with D unclear. Between the trimmed V and J ends, which lost 2 bases and 0 bases, there was a span of 9 bases. The CDR3 has 14 amino acids. CDR1 is SGHRS, CDR2 YFSETQ, per germline. For the CDR3, the DNA is TGCGCCAGCAGCTTTGTCTCCAGCTCCTACGAGCAGTACTTC. Its protein product is CASSFVSSSYEQYF.

For the CDR3, the DNA is TGTGCCAGCAGCTTGGCAGGGTTCGGGGCCAACGTCCTGACTTTC. Protein sequence: CASSLAGFGANVLTF. The V gene is TRBV5-4, the J gene TRBJ2-6, with D possibly TRBD1 on 5 matching bases. With 0 bases removed from V and 4 bases from J, the gap between germline ends came to 8 bases. This CDR3 comprises 15 residues. CDR1 is SGHNT, CDR2 YYREEE, per germline (reference sequence).

This clone was seen a few times. The rearrangement links TRBV7-9 to TRBJ2-5; perhaps D is TRBD1 or TRBD2 (5 bases each). Germline-derived CDR1 and CDR2 are SEHNR and FQNEAQ (reference sequence). The ends were cut back, 2 bases at V and 5 bases at J, with 12 bases in the middle. The CDR3 contains 14 residues. CDR3 in amino acids: CASSLSGAGETQYF. The CDR3 nucleotides are TGTGCCAGCAGCTTATCCGGGGCGGGCGAGACCCAGTACTTC.